This T cell receptor (beta chain) was captured by sequencing in a study of cytomegalovirus exposure and HLA in healthy donors. Study-level findings and limits: Most TCR beta V segments were productive about 87% or about 30% of the time in an earlier analysis. High specificity and sensitivity for cytomegalovirus status were reported for the classifier. Several of the most significant clusters appeared linked to common viral pathogens, based on a later analysis.

Both 60 Vbeta primers and 13 Jbeta primers went into the PCR. The protocol was immunoSEQ multiplex PCR, while the TCRdb copy is restricted to in-frame clones and leaves out a portion. The table lists around 190,000 clones, roughly 9.5% of them singletons. Worth noting for this clone: What it binds is unknown.

This CDR3 spans 15 amino acids. Per germline, CDR1 MNHEY and CDR2 SMNVEV (reference sequence). Unmatched junction bases numbered 8, after V lost 4 bases and J lost 5 bases. The TCR sequence derives from a woman aged 25 to 45 in good health and CMV-seropositive. The sequenced material came from PBMCs. V is TRBV27 and J is TRBJ2-3; 8 positions match TRBD1. The DNA for the CDR3 is TGTGCCAGCAGTTCCCCGACAGGGACAGGAGATACGCAGTATTTT. This translates into CASSSPTGTGDTQYF.